This TCR beta chain emerged from a study of CD8 T cells in Susac syndrome. Random hexamers were used to reverse transcribe an amount of roughly 0.5 to 1 ug RNA. One entry per CDR3 protein results from TCRdb running MiXCR on the immunoSEQ multiplex PCR reads. The profile covers tens of thousands of distinct CDR3 sequences, with around 94% appearing a single time and about 0.5% taken by the ten largest. CD8+ and CD4+ T cells were negatively isolated; TEMRA cells were FACS-enriched. Germline V lookup: CDR1 MNHEY, CDR2 SVGAGI. Trimming removed 0 bases from V and 7 bases from J; junction bases left unmatched: 10. The CDR3 is made up of 17 amino acids.

The sequencing input was CD8+ T cells from PBMCs. The clonotype was recovered from a human donor with Susac syndrome. This chain joins TRBV6-5 and TRBJ2-1; 9 nucleotides match TRBD1. The CDR3 nucleotides read TGTGCCAGCAGTTACTCCTTACAGGGGGCGCTCGGGAATGAGCAGTTCTTC. The encoded protein is CASSYSLQGALGNEQFF.